What follows are 2 T cell receptor beta chains derived from one specimen sequenced in a study of T cells of healthy individuals. TCRdb redid the calling of the 5' RACE reads with MiXCR, one entry per CDR3 protein. Altogether 65,000 to 95,000 distinct CDR3 sequences are present, approximately 4.7% being singletons, with the ten largest covering roughly 7.6%. Source of these receptors: a female donor in good health.

The sample holds many counts of this clonotype. The genes are TRBV27 and TRBJ1-5; 8 bases agree with TRBD1. The ends lost 5 bases at V and 3 bases at J; junction bases unmatched: 6. The germline gives CDR1 MNHEY, CDR2 SMNVEV (reference sequence). This CDR3 is built from 15 residues. In nucleotides, the CDR3 is TGTGCCAGCAGTCGTACAGGGGGTCCCAATCAGCCCCAGCATTTT. Translated: CASSRTGGPNQPQHF.

The chain couples TRBV6-2 or TRBV6-3 to TRBJ2-2, with TRBD1 identical over 7 bases. Looked up from germline, CDR1 is MNHEY and CDR2 is SVGEGT. The CDR3 is 16 amino acids. The junction had 10 bases not matched to a gene; V was cut back by 7 bases and J by 2 bases. As DNA, the CDR3 is TGTGCCAGCAAATACCCGGGACAGCCCAACACCGGGGAGCTGTTTTTT. Its protein is CASKYPGQPNTGELFF.